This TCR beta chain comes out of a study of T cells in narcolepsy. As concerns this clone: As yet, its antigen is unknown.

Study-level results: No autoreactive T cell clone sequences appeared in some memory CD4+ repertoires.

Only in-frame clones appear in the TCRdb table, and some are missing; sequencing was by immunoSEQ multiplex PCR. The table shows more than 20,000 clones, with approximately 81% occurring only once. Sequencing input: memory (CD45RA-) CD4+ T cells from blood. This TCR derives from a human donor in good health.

In nucleotides, the CDR3 is TGCGCCAGCAGTGGACAGGACTATGGCTACACCTTC. Translated: CASSGQDYGYTF. This rearrangement joins TRBV10-2 to TRBJ1-2; TRBD1 might be the D (6 bases). V lost 4 bases to trimming and J lost 3 bases, with 6 bases between them. CDR3 length: 12 amino acids. In germline, CDR1 is WSHSY, CDR2 SAAADI.